This T cell receptor (beta chain) is from a study of blood T cell repertoires in COVID-19. Study in general: Samples representing acute and convalescent COVID-19 were sourced from the United States, Italy and Spain.

Clinical history as reported by participants underpinned cohort assignment. This table comes from immunoSEQ multiplex PCR, and its TCRdb copy is limited to in-frame clones, with some not included. Altogether roughly 400,000 clones are present, about 87% being singletons, with the ten largest covering about 9.4%. Germline V gene sequence: CDR1 SGHRS, CDR2 YFSETQ. V was cut by 4 bases and J by 4 bases, with 14 bases left in between. The length of the CDR3 is 14 residues. The rearrangement joins TRBV5-1 to TRBJ1-2; D might be TRBD1 (6 bases). The clonotype originates from a woman aged 50 to 65 who had recovered from COVID-19. The sample consisted of PBMCs or T cells enriched from blood (not recorded which). The CDR3 sequence: CASSPRQGIYGYTF. The CDR3 DNA sequence: TGCGCCAGCAGCCCCCGCCAGGGGATCTATGGCTACACCTTC.